These 22 T cell receptor beta chains were all obtained from the same sample, sequenced in a study of blood T cell repertoires in COVID-19. Profiling relied on immunoSEQ multiplex PCR, and the TCRdb table lists in-frame clones only, not all of them. The sample comprises 150,000 or so clones, 84% of which are singletons, and approximately 7.7% rests with the top ten. Sequenced sample: peripheral blood. The receptors originated from a man aged 35 to 55 who had recovered from COVID-19.

This chain links TRBV29-1 with TRBJ1-1, with D unresolved. Germline assignment: CDR1 SQVTM and CDR2 ANQGSEA. This CDR3 region has 13 residues. The V gene lost 3 bases and the J gene lost 2 bases, with 10 bases spanning the gap. The CDR3 bases are TGCAGCGTTGACTCGGGAGGTAACACTGAAGCTTTCTTT. Translating it yields CSVDSGGNTEAFF. Full variable domain (remainder filled in from reference TRBV29-1 and TRBJ1-1): SAVISQKPSRDICQRGTSLTIQCQVDSQVTMMFWYRQQPGQSLTLIATANQGSEATYESGFVIDKFPISRPNLTFSTLTVSNMSPEDSSIYLCSVDSGGNTEAFFGQGTRLTVV.

The V gene is TRBV6-7, the J gene TRBJ2-1, with 10 positions matching TRBD2. TRBV6-7 has ORF status, its function being uncertain. V dropped 6 bases and J dropped 8; count of bases not matched to a gene: 10. The CDR3 length is 15 residues. Here the CDR3 reads CASSRERGGLDEQFF. Here the CDR3 DNA reads TGTGCCAGCAGCCGGGAGCGGGGGGGCTTGGATGAGCAGTTCTTC.

J is TRBJ2-1 and V is TRBV7-6; TRBD2 agrees at 10 bases. There are 17 residues in the CDR3. CDR1 and CDR2 from the germline V gene are SGHVS and FNYEAQ. V was pared by 2 bases and J by 6 bases, with 10 bases of the junction left unmatched. CDR3 in amino acids: CASSLSGGASGSNEQFF. CDR3 nucleotides: TGTGCCAGCAGCTTATCCGGAGGGGCTAGCGGGAGCAATGAGCAGTTCTTC.

The chain combines TRBV20-1 with TRBJ1-1, with a possible D match to TRBD1 (6 bases). The CDR3 is 10 amino acids. Deletions cut 6 bases from V and 6 bases from J, with 8 bases between. The germline CDR1 and CDR2 sequences are DFQATT and SNEGSKA (reference sequence). Here the CDR3 reads CSAGQPEAFF. In DNA, the CDR3 is TGCAGTGCCGGACAGCCTGAAGCTTTCTTT.

The gene calls are TRBV19 and TRBJ2-1, with 16 bases identical to TRBD2. Per the germline V gene, CDR1 is LNHDA and CDR2 is SQIVND (reference sequence). This CDR3 is 18 amino acids long. V shed 5 bases, J shed 4 bases, and the junction held 8 bases outside the gene matches. The CDR3 region has the DNA TGTGCCAGTAGTCCGGGGACTAGCGGGGGGGCACGTTACAATGAGCAGTTCTTC. Translating gives CASSPGTSGGARYNEQFF.

The J gene is TRBJ2-1, the V gene TRBV18; 7 bases fit TRBD2. Germline V gives CDR1 KGHSH, CDR2 LQKENI. The CDR3 is made up of 15 amino acids. J lost 4 bases, V lost 3 bases, and 6 bases had no gene match. CDR3 amino acids: CASSPPSGLYNEQFF. The CDR3 bases are TGTGCCAGCTCACCCCCTAGCGGATTATACAATGAGCAGTTCTTC. The complete variable domain, with remaining parts taken from reference TRBV18 and TRBJ2-1, reads NAGVMQNPRHLVRRRGQEARLRCSPMKGHSHVYWYRQLPEEGLKFMVYLQKENIIDESGMPKERFSAEFPKEGPSILRIQQVVRGDSAAYFCASSPPSGLYNEQFFGPGTRLTVL.

This chain joins TRBV28 and TRBJ2-1; 11 bases match TRBD2. The CDR3 is 15 residues long. Germline V lookup: CDR1 MDHEN, CDR2 SYDVKM. V gave up 6 bases and J gave up 8 bases; unmatched junction bases: 9. The CDR3 sequence is CASRGRTSGSYEQFF. The DNA for the CDR3 is TGTGCCAGCAGAGGCCGGACTAGCGGGTCCTATGAGCAGTTCTTC.

This sequence joins TRBV28 and TRBJ1-6, with D perhaps TRBD1 (5 bases). Germline V lookup: CDR1 MDHEN, CDR2 SYDVKM. The CDR3 runs 16 residues. V lost 5 bases, J lost 0 bases, and 11 bases lay in between. The CDR3, as DNA: TGTGCCAGCAGTCCAGGGCCCAGCTCCTATAATTCACCCCTCCACTTT. Translation: CASSPGPSSYNSPLHF.

CDR3 sequence: CASSQFFTTLAYNEQFF. CDR3 DNA sequence: TGCGCCAGCAGCCAATTTTTCACTACCCTCGCCTACAATGAGCAGTTCTTC. V and J are TRBV4-3 and TRBJ2-1, with D hard to call. Per germline, CDR1 LGHNA and CDR2 YSLEER. The CDR3 has 17 residues. The V end lost 2 bases, the J end lost 2 bases, and 16 bases lay between the germline ends.

The V call is TRBV11-2, the J call TRBJ2-2; the D is unclear. The V and J ends lost 1 base and 6 bases respectively, with 6 bases between them. CDR3 size: 13 residues. Germline-derived CDR1 and CDR2 are SGHAT and FQNNGV. CDR3 coding DNA: TGTGCCAGCAGCTTAGTCATTGCCGGGGAGCTGTTTTTT. Translation: CASSLVIAGELFF.

This rearrangement joins TRBV28 to TRBJ2-7; D not certain. Trimming stripped 5 bases from V and 4 bases from J, with 15 bases between. This CDR3 spans 14 amino acids. Germline CDR1 reads MDHEN; CDR2 reads SYDVKM. CDR3 sequence reads: CASSPPPAGYEQYF. CDR3 sequence (DNA): TGTGCCAGCAGTCCCCCCCCCGCCGGGTACGAGCAGTACTTC. The complete variable domain, with remaining parts taken from reference TRBV28 and TRBJ2-7, reads DVKVTQSSRYLVKRTGEKVFLECVQDMDHENMFWYRQDPGLGLRLIYFSYDVKMKEKGDIPEGYSVSREKKERFSLILESASTNQTSMYLCASSPPPAGYEQYFGPGTRLTVT.

DNA of the CDR3: TGTGCCAGTAGTATCTCTCGGCAGGGCAATCAGCCCCAGCATTTT. This encodes CASSISRQGNQPQHF. The gene calls are TRBV19 and TRBJ1-5; unclear D gene. CDR1 LNHDA and CDR2 SQIVND come from the germline V gene (reference sequence). CDR3 length: 15 amino acids. Between the trimmed V and J ends, which lost 3 bases and 2 bases, there was a span of 11 bases.

V usage is TRBV2 and J usage is TRBJ2-5, with 10 nucleotides matching TRBD2. V trimming: 6 bases; J trimming: 4 bases; junction bases outside the gene matches: 2. Looked up from germline, CDR1 is SNHLY and CDR2 is FYNNEI. The CDR3 spans 13 residues. The CDR3 here is CASSGTSAETQYF. CDR3 DNA: TGTGCCAGCAGCGGGACTAGCGCAGAGACCCAGTACTTC.

This chain connects TRBV12-3 or TRBV12-4 to TRBJ1-5; D is ambiguous. The ends were cut back, 7 bases at V and 3 bases at J, with 10 bases in the middle. CDR3 length: 13 amino acids. The CDR3 spells CASTVSPNQPQHF. The CDR3 DNA reads TGTGCCAGCACGGTCTCGCCCAATCAGCCCCAGCATTTT.

In its sample, this clone was seen once. This same CDR3 is encoded by further DNA sequences in the sample. This chain uses TRBV30 with TRBJ2-2; 7 bases fit TRBD1. Germline V lookup: CDR1 GTSNPN, CDR2 SVGIG (reference sequence). The CDR3 covers 14 residues. Losses at the gene ends were 2 bases for V and 5 bases for J; bases not matched to a gene: 5. This CDR3 is CAWSRQGGTGELFF. CDR3 nucleotides: TGTGCCTGGAGTAGACAGGGTGGGACCGGGGAGCTGTTTTTT. Filled out from reference TRBV30 and TRBJ2-2, the complete variable domain reads SQTIHQWPATLVQPVGSPLSLECTVEGTSNPNLYWYRQAAGRGLQLLFYSVGIGQISSEVPQNLSASRPQDRQFILSSKKLLLSDSGFYLCAWSRQGGTGELFFGEGSRLTVL.

The CDR3 region is CASSGDRLNTEAFF. CDR3 nucleotide sequence: TGTGCCAGCAGTGGGGACAGATTGAACACTGAAGCTTTCTTT. The chain links TRBV2 to TRBJ1-1; TRBD1 agrees at 7 bases. Per the germline V gene, CDR1 is SNHLY and CDR2 is FYNNEI. The CDR3 length is 14 residues. The trim removed 4 bases at V and 0 bases at J, leaving 2 bases unmatched.

The genes are TRBV7-9 and TRBJ2-1; no clear D. This CDR3 has 15 amino acids. Germline CDR1 and CDR2: SEHNR and FQNEAQ (reference sequence). V lost 1 base and J 3 bases, leaving 10 bases between the germline ends. CDR3 protein: CASSLVQRGYNEQFF. The CDR3 nucleotides are TGTGCCAGCAGCTTAGTCCAGAGAGGCTACAATGAGCAGTTCTTC.

The chain recombines TRBV27 with TRBJ2-5; possible D gene TRBD2, 6 bases. The CDR3 spans 20 residues. Germline V gene sequence: CDR1 MNHEY, CDR2 SMNVEV (reference sequence). The V and J ends lost 3 bases and 0 bases respectively, with 26 bases between them. The CDR3 sequence: CASSFRRGFPLGGYQETQYF. The CDR3, as DNA: TGTGCCAGCAGTTTCCGGCGTGGGTTTCCCCTTGGAGGGTACCAAGAGACCCAGTACTTC.

This sequence joins TRBV7-2 and TRBJ2-7, with 8 bases aligning to TRBD1. The V gene's germline CDR1 is SGHTA and CDR2 FQGNSA. Trimming removed 5 bases from V and 1 base from J; junction bases left unmatched: 13. This CDR3 is 17 amino acids long. CDR3 nucleotide sequence: TGTGCCAGCAGCCCTAGTACAGGGGGGATCGTTTCCTACGAGCAGTACTTC. Translation: CASSPSTGGIVSYEQYF.

The rearrangement joins TRBV27 to TRBJ2-3; tentatively, D is TRBD1 (6 bases). This CDR3 comprises 15 residues. The ends were cut back, 1 base at V and 2 bases at J, with 10 bases in the middle. Germline CDR1 reads MNHEY; CDR2 reads SMNVEV (reference sequence). The CDR3 nucleotides are TGTGCCAGCAGTTTATGGGGGACAAACACAGATACGCAGTATTTT. It encodes CASSLWGTNTDTQYF.

The chain uses TRBV24-1 and TRBJ1-2, with TRBD1 matching 10 bases. CDR3 length equals 15 residues. Germline CDR1 and CDR2: KGHDR and SFDVKD. V shed 2 bases and J 5 bases; nucleotides not matched to a gene: 4. CDR3 DNA sequence: TGTGCCACCAGTGATTCCCCGGGACAGGGGTATGGCTACACCTTC. Amino acids: CATSDSPGQGYGYTF.

This sequence joins TRBV18 and TRBJ2-5; no firm D call. Germline V gives CDR1 KGHSH, CDR2 LQKENI. The V end was cut by 6 bases, the J end by 5 bases, with 7 bases between. The CDR3 loop spans 11 amino acids. CDR3 protein: CASSEQETQYF. The CDR3 DNA follows: TGTGCCAGCTCGGAACAGGAGACCCAGTACTTC.